In this sample, the clone carrying this T cell receptor beta chain turned up a few times. Other nucleotide sequences in the sample specify the same CDR3. The method was immunoSEQ multiplex PCR; TCRdb's version includes in-frame clones alone and lacks a portion of them. The sample includes about 250,000 clones, 70% to 80% of them seen just once. The V gene lost 4 bases and the J gene lost 3 bases, with 10 bases spanning the gap. The CDR3 runs 14 residues. Germline values: CDR1 LGHDT, CDR2 YNNKEL (reference sequence). This specimen comes from a study of blood T cell repertoires in COVID-19. This receptor was obtained from a woman aged 80 or older with acute or convalescent COVID-19. Material for sequencing was peripheral blood. The chain joins TRBV3-1 (or the pseudogene TRBV3-2) to TRBJ1-5, with D perhaps matching TRBD1 (6 bases). This chain's CDR3 is CASSLTGSNQPQHF. The CDR3, as DNA: TGTGCCAGCAGCCTAACAGGGTCCAATCAGCCCCAGCATTTT.